A selection of T cell receptor beta chains follows, all from one sample in a study of cytomegalovirus exposure and HLA in healthy donors. The protocol was immunoSEQ multiplex PCR, while the TCRdb copy is restricted to in-frame clones and leaves out a portion. The table includes about 200,000 clones, about 86% detected once. Sequences were obtained from PBMCs. The source of these receptors is a woman aged 18-29 years in good health and CMV-seronegative. The CDR3 runs from the conserved cysteine through the conserved F or W. Fields, in order: CDR3 protein, J gene, V gene.

cdr3_aa: CATGTRQYEQYF
j_call: TRBJ2-7
v_call: TRBV2

cdr3_aa: CASSVTTRSYEQYF
j_call: TRBJ2-7
v_call: TRBV5-1

cdr3_aa: CASSPVGTPQETQYF
j_call: TRBJ2-5
v_call: TRBV18

cdr3_aa: CASSSSGLVVTGELFF
j_call: TRBJ2-2
v_call: TRBV28

cdr3_aa: CASSYSKAGFRTDTQYF
j_call: TRBJ2-3
v_call: TRBV7-2

cdr3_aa: CASSFEGTAYGYTF
j_call: TRBJ1-2
v_call: TRBV28

cdr3_aa: CASSLFFRTHNEQFF
j_call: TRBJ2-1
v_call: TRBV5-1

cdr3_aa: CASSPRDRGIQPQHF
j_call: TRBJ1-5
v_call: TRBV2

cdr3_aa: CASRVLADQETQYF
j_call: TRBJ2-5
v_call: TRBV27

cdr3_aa: CASSQQGLQETQYF
j_call: TRBJ2-5
v_call: TRBV27

cdr3_aa: CSGEDEHPYNEQFF
j_call: TRBJ2-1
v_call: TRBV29-1

cdr3_aa: CASSGAVFGYEQYF
j_call: TRBJ2-7
v_call: TRBV6-1

cdr3_aa: CASSYTRTGAYEQYF
j_call: TRBJ2-7
v_call: TRBV6-5

cdr3_aa: CASSLSGGLPDEKLFF
j_call: TRBJ1-4
v_call: TRBV27

cdr3_aa: CASRGTGGFYGYTF
j_call: TRBJ1-2
v_call: TRBV28

cdr3_aa: CASSRTGGYGVNTEAFF
j_call: TRBJ1-1
v_call: TRBV5-6

cdr3_aa: CASREEDRGLYEQYF
j_call: TRBJ2-7
v_call: TRBV28

cdr3_aa: CASSQPLKGNSGNTIYF
j_call: TRBJ1-3
v_call: TRBV7-9

cdr3_aa: CASAPPTYEQYF
j_call: TRBJ2-7
v_call: TRBV7-9

cdr3_aa: CASSARGGQVNSYEQYF
j_call: TRBJ2-7
v_call: TRBV5-5

cdr3_aa: CASSQGSTSSYYEQYF
j_call: TRBJ2-7
v_call: TRBV4-3

cdr3_aa: CASSPGQAWGEKLFF
j_call: TRBJ1-4
v_call: TRBV27

cdr3_aa: CASSSPQGTSLHRSEAFF
j_call: TRBJ1-1
v_call: TRBV11-2

cdr3_aa: CASSIDPQGNYNEQFF
j_call: TRBJ2-1
v_call: TRBV19

cdr3_aa: CASSPGRDRLAYEQYF
j_call: TRBJ2-7
v_call: TRBV28

cdr3_aa: CASSLVVGGTEAFF
j_call: TRBJ1-1
v_call: TRBV5-1

cdr3_aa: CASSRAETQYF
j_call: TRBJ2-5
v_call: TRBV7-2

cdr3_aa: CASSPGRQETQYF
j_call: TRBJ2-5
v_call: TRBV7-2

cdr3_aa: CASTNPATGNYGYTF
j_call: TRBJ1-2
v_call: TRBV4-2

cdr3_aa: CASSALPGLGSYNEQFF
j_call: TRBJ2-1
v_call: TRBV9